This TCR beta chain came from a study of OX40 agonist ivuxolimab in advanced cancers. Whole-study context: Intravenous ivuxolimab was administered to patients every 2 weeks at 0.01 to 10 mg/kg. Study-wide results and caveats: Among the lowest peripheral clonal expansion occurred in 0.1-3.0 mg/kg partial responders.

CDR1 is MRHNA, CDR2 SNTAGT, per germline. The CDR3 extends over 14 amino acids. The ends were cut back, 7 bases at V and 0 bases at J, with 9 bases in the middle. Libraries were prepared by immunoSEQ multiplex PCR; TCRdb keeps only in-frame clonotypes and omits some of them. The sample lists some 54,000 clones, approximately 87% occurring once. About this clone itself: Its antigen remains unidentified.

Collection of blood occurred at baseline, at cycle 4 day 1, and at cycle 7 day 1. The V and J genes are TRBV6-4 and TRBJ2-2; D is unclear. The material was CD4+ or CD8+ T cells sorted from blood, obtained in a trial of the OX40 agonist ivuxolimab. The sequence came from an adult with an advanced solid tumor such as melanoma, head and neck, liver or kidney cancer. The CDR3 reads CASTPVPNTGELFF. The CDR3 DNA sequence: TGTGCCAGCACTCCGGTCCCGAACACCGGGGAGCTGTTTTTT.